The 17 T cell receptor beta chains presented below share a single source sample, sequenced in a study of T cell responses to AZD1222 COVID-19 vaccine. Here immunoSEQ multiplex PCR was the method, and the copy in TCRdb shows in-frame clones only, minus some. The sample lists fewer than 110,000 clones, approximately 86% seen once, with about 1.5% in the top ten. Sequencing used peripheral blood, obtained on day 0 of AZD1222 vaccination. These receptors were taken from an adult in good health.

The chain is built from TRBV6-5 and TRBJ1-2; maybe TRBD1 (5 bases). The V and J ends lost 6 bases and 8 bases respectively, with 10 bases between them. The CDR3 sequence is 11 residues long. The V gene's germline CDR1 is MNHEY and CDR2 SVGAGI. The CDR3 DNA is TGTGCCAGCAGGGGGGGTCGCGGCTACACCTTC. This translates into CASRGGRGYTF.

This chain joins TRBV29-1 and TRBJ2-7; 7 bases are a match to TRBD1. With 6 bases clipped from V and 4 bases from J, the junction kept 15 bases outside the gene matches. The CDR3 sequence is 15 residues long. The V gene's germline CDR1 is SQVTM and CDR2 ANQGSEA. The CDR3 is CSVDSVSGGSYEQYF. For the CDR3, the DNA is TGCAGCGTGGATTCAGTTTCAGGGGGAAGTTACGAGCAGTACTTC.

This clone has more than one count but fewer than ten. The CDR3 spells CASRPLKGNEQFF. CDR3 DNA: TGTGCCAGCAGGCCCTTGAAGGGGAATGAGCAGTTCTTC. V is TRBV3-1 (or the pseudogene TRBV3-2) and J is TRBJ2-1; D is perhaps TRBD1 (5 bases). The V and J ends lost 6 bases and 7 bases respectively, with 13 bases between them. From germline, CDR1 is LGHDT and CDR2 YNNKEL (reference sequence). This CDR3 is 13 amino acids long.

The chain couples TRBV20-1 to TRBJ2-1; tentative D call: TRBD2 (6 bases). The CDR3 contains 15 residues. The germline V gene encodes CDR1 DFQATT and CDR2 SNEGSKA (reference sequence). V lost 3 bases to trimming and J lost 7 bases, with 19 bases between them. The CDR3 DNA reads as TGCAGTGCTAGTCTGAACGGGGGTATTTTGAATGAGCAGTTCTTC. Protein sequence: CSASLNGGILNEQFF.

The V gene is TRBV19, the J gene TRBJ1-5; 9 bases align to TRBD1. The CDR3 covers 15 residues. The germline V gene encodes CDR1 LNHDA and CDR2 SQIVND (reference sequence). The junction had 6 bases not matched to a gene; V was cut back by 2 bases and J by 7 bases. CDR3 protein: CASSILPGQGQPQHF. In nucleotides, the CDR3 is TGTGCCAGTAGTATACTCCCGGGACAGGGCCAGCCCCAGCATTTT.

The chain recombines TRBV5-4 with TRBJ1-4; a possible D gene is TRBD1 (5 bases). Germline values: CDR1 SGHNT, CDR2 YYREEE (reference sequence). This CDR3 comprises 14 residues. V gave up 0 bases and J gave up 7 bases, with 10 bases separating them. This CDR3 reads CASSLEGKGEKLFF. In DNA form, the CDR3 reads TGTGCCAGCAGCTTGGAGGGGAAGGGTGAAAAACTGTTTTTT.

The rearrangement joins TRBV2 to TRBJ2-3; TRBD2 matches at 11 bases. The junction had 3 bases not matched to a gene; V was cut back by 1 base and J by 6 bases. The CDR3 is 15 amino acids. CDR1 SNHLY and CDR2 FYNNEI come from the germline V gene. CDR3 sequence: CASSEGTSGFDTQYF. In DNA, the CDR3 is TGTGCCAGCAGTGAAGGGACTAGCGGGTTCGATACGCAGTATTTT. The complete variable domain, with remaining parts taken from reference TRBV2 and TRBJ2-3, reads EPEVTQTPSHQVTQMGQEVILRCVPISNHLYFYWYRQILGQKVEFLVSFYNNEISEKSEIFDDQFSVERPDGSNFTLKIRSTKLEDSAMYFCASSEGTSGFDTQYFGPGTRLTVL.

This clone was seen just once. The V gene is TRBV30, the J gene TRBJ1-2; possibly TRBD1 for D (5 bases). Trimming stripped 0 bases from V and 4 bases from J, with 18 bases between. This CDR3 is 16 amino acids long. Germline CDR1 reads GTSNPN; CDR2 reads SVGIG (reference sequence). This CDR3 is CAWSVRGRRMSYGYTF. The CDR3 DNA sequence: TGTGCCTGGAGTGTACGGGGACGGAGGATGTCCTATGGCTACACCTTC.

This chain links TRBV10-1 with TRBJ1-1, with a tentative D call TRBD1 (6 bases). CDR3 length: 14 amino acids. Trimming pared 6 bases from V and 1 base from J, leaving 12 bases between. The germline V gene encodes CDR1 WNHNN and CDR2 SYGVQD (reference sequence). The CDR3 is CASSPGQPNTEAFF. The CDR3 bases are TGCGCCAGCAGCCCTGGACAGCCGAACACTGAAGCTTTCTTT.

This chain links TRBV5-1 with TRBJ1-2; possible D gene TRBD1, 5 bases. V was clipped by 4 bases and J by 0 bases, with 16 bases between them. This CDR3 is 16 amino acids long. The germline V gene has CDR1 SGHRS and CDR2 YFSETQ. CDR3 nucleotides: TGCGCCAGCAGCCCTATAGCCAGGGAAGCTAACTATGGCTACACCTTC. Amino acid sequence: CASSPIAREANYGYTF.

V gene TRBV27 combines with J gene TRBJ1-3; D may be TRBD1 (5 bases). Germline CDR1 is MNHEY and CDR2 is SMNVEV (reference sequence). This CDR3 has 15 residues. The germline V and J ends were trimmed by 1 base and 4 bases, with 11 bases remaining between them. The CDR3 reads CASSLYPGWGNTIYF. CDR3 coding DNA: TGTGCCAGCAGTTTATATCCAGGGTGGGGAAACACCATATATTTT.

The chain couples TRBV28 to TRBJ1-2, with TRBD1 matching over 7 bases. CDR3 length: 12 residues. Germline CDR1 is MDHEN and CDR2 is SYDVKM. V was pared by 11 bases and J by 4 bases, with 7 bases of the junction left unmatched. The CDR3 sequence is CAAQGDRYGYTF. The CDR3 coding sequence is TGTGCCGCCCAGGGGGATCGCTATGGCTACACCTTC.

V usage is TRBV24-1 and J usage is TRBJ1-1; D unclear. V was shortened by 4 bases and J by 0 bases, with 14 bases between the two germline ends. This CDR3 is 16 amino acids long. From germline, CDR1 is KGHDR and CDR2 SFDVKD. The CDR3 DNA reads TGTGCCACCAGTGACCCTTTATCAGGACTGAACACTGAAGCTTTCTTT. Translation: CATSDPLSGLNTEAFF.

The rearrangement links TRBV10-3 to TRBJ2-5, with TRBD2 matching 12 bases. This CDR3 has 17 residues. J was trimmed by 1 base and V by 2 bases; bases with no gene match: 5. The germline CDR1 and CDR2 sequences are ENHRY and SYGVKD. The CDR3 nucleotides read TGTGCCATCAGTGAGGGACTAGCGGGGTCCCTCCAAGAGACCCAGTACTTC. It translates to CAISEGLAGSLQETQYF.

This chain links TRBV2 with TRBJ2-5; D unresolved. Germline assignment: CDR1 SNHLY and CDR2 FYNNEI. V was pared by 8 bases and J by 0 bases, with 4 bases between. This CDR3 spans 11 amino acids. CDR3 region: CASVYQETQYF. For the CDR3, the DNA is TGTGCCAGCGTATACCAAGAGACCCAGTACTTC.

Only one count was recorded for this clone. J is TRBJ2-5 and V is TRBV5-4; 13 bases match TRBD2. CDR1 is SGHNT, CDR2 YYREEE, per germline (reference sequence). The V segment lost 4 bases and the J segment 4 bases; nucleotides outside the gene matches: 7. The CDR3 sequence is 16 residues long. The CDR3 sequence is CASSIWTSGSGETQYF. The CDR3 DNA is TGTGCCAGCAGCATCTGGACTAGCGGGAGTGGAGAGACCCAGTACTTC.

This clone has a handful of counts. V and J are TRBV5-1 and TRBJ2-7, with D hard to call. The CDR3 runs to 13 residues. V was clipped by 4 bases and J by 5 bases, with 13 bases between them. Germline CDR1 SGHRS, CDR2 YFSETQ. As DNA, the CDR3 is TGCGCCAGCAGCCGCCGTGGAAACAACGAGCAGTACTTC. This codes for CASSRRGNNEQYF.